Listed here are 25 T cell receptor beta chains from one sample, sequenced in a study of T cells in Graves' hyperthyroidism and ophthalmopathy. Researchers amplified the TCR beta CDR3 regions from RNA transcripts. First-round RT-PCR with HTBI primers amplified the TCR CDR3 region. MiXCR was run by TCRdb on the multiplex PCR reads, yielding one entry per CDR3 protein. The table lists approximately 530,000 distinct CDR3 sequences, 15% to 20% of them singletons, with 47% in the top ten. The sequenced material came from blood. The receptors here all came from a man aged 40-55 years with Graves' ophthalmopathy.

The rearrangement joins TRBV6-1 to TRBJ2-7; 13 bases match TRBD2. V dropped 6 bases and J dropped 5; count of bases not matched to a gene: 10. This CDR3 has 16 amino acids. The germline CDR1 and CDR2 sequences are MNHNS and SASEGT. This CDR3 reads CASRSGGLAGIHEQYF. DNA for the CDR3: TGTGCCAGCAGGTCCGGGGGACTAGCGGGGATCCACGAGCAGTACTTC.

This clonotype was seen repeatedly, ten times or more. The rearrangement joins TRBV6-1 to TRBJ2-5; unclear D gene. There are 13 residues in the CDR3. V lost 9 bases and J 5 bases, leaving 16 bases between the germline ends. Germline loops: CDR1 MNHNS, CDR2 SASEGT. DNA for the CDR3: TGTGCCAGGTCGGGCTCTTTAGGGGAGACCCAGTACTTC. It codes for CARSGSLGETQYF.

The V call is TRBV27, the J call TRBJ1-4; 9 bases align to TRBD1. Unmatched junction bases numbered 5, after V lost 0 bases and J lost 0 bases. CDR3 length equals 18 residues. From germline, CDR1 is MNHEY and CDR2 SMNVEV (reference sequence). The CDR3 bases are TGTGCCAGCAGTTTATCAGGGGACAGGGACTCAACTAATGAAAAACTGTTTTTT. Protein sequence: CASSLSGDRDSTNEKLFF. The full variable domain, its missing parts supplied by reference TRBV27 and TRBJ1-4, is EAQVTQNPRYLITVTGKKLTVTCSQNMNHEYMSWYRQDPGLGLRQIYYSMNVEVTDKGDVPEGYKVSRKEKRNFPLILESPSPNQTSLYFCASSLSGDRDSTNEKLFFGSGTQLSVL.

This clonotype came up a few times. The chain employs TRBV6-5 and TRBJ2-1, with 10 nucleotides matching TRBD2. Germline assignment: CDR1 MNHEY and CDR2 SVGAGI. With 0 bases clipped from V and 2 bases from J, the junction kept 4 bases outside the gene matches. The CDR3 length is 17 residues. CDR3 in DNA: TGTGCCAGCAGTTACTCAAGACTAGCGGGTACCTACAATGAGCAGTTCTTC. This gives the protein CASSYSRLAGTYNEQFF.

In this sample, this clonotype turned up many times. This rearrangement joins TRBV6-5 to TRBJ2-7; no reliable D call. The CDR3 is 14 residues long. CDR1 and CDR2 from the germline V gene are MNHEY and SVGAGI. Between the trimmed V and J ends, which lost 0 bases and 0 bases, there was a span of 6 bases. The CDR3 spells CASSYSDGSYEQYF. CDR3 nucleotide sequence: TGTGCCAGCAGTTACTCTGACGGCTCCTACGAGCAGTACTTC.

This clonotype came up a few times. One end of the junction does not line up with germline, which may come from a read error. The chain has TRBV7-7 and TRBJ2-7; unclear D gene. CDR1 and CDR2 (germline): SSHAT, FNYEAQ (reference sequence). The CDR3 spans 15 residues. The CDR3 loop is CASSWFCFEIYEQYF. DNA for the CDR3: TGTGCTAGCAGCTGGTTTTGCTTCGAGATCTACGAGCAGTACTTC.

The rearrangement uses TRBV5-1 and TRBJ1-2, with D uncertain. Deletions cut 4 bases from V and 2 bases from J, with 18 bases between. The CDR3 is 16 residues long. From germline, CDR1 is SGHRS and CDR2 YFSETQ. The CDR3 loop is CASSLEAPQFNYGYTF. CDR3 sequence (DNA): TGCGCCAGCAGCCTCGAAGCCCCACAGTTCAACTATGGCTACACCTTC.

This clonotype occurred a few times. Here the CDR3 DNA reads TGTGCCAGCAGTTACAGGACCGGTCCCGTGGGCACCATATATTTT. Its protein product is CASSYRTGPVGTIYF. The chain carries TRBV12-3 or TRBV12-4 and TRBJ1-3; a weak D match, TRBD1 (5 bases). The CDR3 contains 15 residues. The V gene lost 4 bases and the J gene lost 9 bases, with 19 bases spanning the gap.

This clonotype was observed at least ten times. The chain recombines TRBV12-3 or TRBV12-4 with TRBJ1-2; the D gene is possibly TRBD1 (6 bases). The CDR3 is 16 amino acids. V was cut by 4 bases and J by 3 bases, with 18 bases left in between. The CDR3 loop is CASSSHREGDYYGYTF. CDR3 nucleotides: TGTGCCAGCAGTTCCCACAGGGAGGGGGATTACTATGGCTACACCTTC.

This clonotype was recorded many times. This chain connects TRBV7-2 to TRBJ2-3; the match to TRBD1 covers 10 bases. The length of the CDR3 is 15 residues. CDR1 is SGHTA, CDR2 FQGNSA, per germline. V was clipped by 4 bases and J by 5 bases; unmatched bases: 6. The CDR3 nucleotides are TGTGCCAGCAGCTCGGGACAGGGGCGCGGAGATACGCAGTATTTT. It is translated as CASSSGQGRGDTQYF.

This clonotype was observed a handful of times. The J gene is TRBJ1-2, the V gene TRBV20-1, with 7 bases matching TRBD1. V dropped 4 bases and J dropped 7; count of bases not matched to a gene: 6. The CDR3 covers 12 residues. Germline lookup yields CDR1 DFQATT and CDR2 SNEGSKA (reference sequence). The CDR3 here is CSAIGGAGGYTF. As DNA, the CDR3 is TGCAGTGCTATAGGGGGCGCGGGTGGCTACACCTTC.

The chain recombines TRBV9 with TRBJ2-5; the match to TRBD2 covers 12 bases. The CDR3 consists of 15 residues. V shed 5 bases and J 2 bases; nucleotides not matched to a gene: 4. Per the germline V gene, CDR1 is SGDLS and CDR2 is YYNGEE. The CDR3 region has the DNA TGTGCCAGCAGGTCTAGCGGGGGGGAGCAAGAGACCCAGTACTTC. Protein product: CASRSSGGEQETQYF.

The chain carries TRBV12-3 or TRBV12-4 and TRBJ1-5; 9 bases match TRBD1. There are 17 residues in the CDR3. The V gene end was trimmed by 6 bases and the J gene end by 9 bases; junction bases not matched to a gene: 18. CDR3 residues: CASSPTGTGPSRGPQHF. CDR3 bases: TGTGCCAGCAGCCCGACCGGGACAGGGCCTTCAAGGGGGCCCCAGCATTTT.

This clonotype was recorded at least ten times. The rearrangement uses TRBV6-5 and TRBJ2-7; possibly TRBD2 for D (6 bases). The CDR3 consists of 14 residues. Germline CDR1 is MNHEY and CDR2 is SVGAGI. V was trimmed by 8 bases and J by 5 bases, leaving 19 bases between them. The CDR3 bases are TGTGCCAGCTCTCTACGAGGGGAGGTCGACGAGCAGTACTTC. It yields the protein CASSLRGEVDEQYF.

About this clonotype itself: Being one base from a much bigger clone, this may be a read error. The CDR3 DNA follows: TGTGCCAGCAGCTTTGGACACAACACCGGGGAGCTGTTTTTT. Translation gives CASSFGHNTGELFF. J is TRBJ2-2 and V is TRBV13; possibly TRBD1 for D (5 bases). Germline lookup yields CDR1 PRHDT and CDR2 FYEKMQ (reference sequence). CDR3 length: 14 amino acids. Deletions cut 3 bases from V and 2 bases from J, with 7 bases between.

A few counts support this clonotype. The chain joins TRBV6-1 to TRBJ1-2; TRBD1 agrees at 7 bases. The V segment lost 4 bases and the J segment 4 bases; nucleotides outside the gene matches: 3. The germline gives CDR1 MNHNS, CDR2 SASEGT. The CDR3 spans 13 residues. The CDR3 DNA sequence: TGTGCCAGCAGTGGGGACAGCGGCTATGGCTACACCTTC. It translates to CASSGDSGYGYTF.

As DNA, the CDR3 is TGTGCCATCAGTGACAGGGGTCTTCATAATTCACCCCTCCACTTT. Translating gives CAISDRGLHNSPLHF. The chain has TRBV10-3 and TRBJ1-6; tentatively, D is TRBD1 (6 bases). The length of the CDR3 is 15 residues. Germline assignment: CDR1 ENHRY and CDR2 SYGVKD. Trimming left V 3 bases short and J 5 bases short, with 11 bases between.

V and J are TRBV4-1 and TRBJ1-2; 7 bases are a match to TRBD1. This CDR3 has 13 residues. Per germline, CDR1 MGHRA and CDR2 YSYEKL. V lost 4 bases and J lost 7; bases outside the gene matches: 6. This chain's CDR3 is CASSPTGMGGYTF. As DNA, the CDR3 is TGCGCCAGCAGCCCGACAGGGATGGGTGGCTACACCTTC.

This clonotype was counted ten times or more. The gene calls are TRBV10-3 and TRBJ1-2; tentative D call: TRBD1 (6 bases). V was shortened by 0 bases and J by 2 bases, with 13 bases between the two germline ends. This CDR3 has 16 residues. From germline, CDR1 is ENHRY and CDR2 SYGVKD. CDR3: CAISESYPGQNYGYTF. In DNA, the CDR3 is TGTGCCATCAGTGAGTCATACCCGGGACAAAACTATGGCTACACCTTC.

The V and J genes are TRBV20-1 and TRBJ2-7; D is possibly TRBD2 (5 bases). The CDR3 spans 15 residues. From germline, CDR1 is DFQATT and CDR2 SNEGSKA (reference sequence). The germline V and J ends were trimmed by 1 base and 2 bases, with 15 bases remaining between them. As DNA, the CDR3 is TGCAGTGCTAGAGCGGGATGGCAGGAGGCCTACGAGCAGTACTTC. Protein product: CSARAGWQEAYEQYF.

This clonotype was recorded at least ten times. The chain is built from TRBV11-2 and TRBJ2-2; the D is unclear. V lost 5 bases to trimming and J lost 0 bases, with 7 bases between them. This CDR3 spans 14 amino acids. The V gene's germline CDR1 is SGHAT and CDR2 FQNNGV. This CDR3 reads CASSRDTNTGELFF. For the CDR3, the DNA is TGTGCCAGCAGCAGAGATACGAACACCGGGGAGCTGTTTTTT.

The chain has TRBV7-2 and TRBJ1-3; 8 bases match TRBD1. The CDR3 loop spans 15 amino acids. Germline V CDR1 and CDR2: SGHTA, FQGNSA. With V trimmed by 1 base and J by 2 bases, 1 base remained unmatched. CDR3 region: CASSLVTGAGNTIYF. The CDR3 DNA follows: TGTGCCAGCAGCTTAGTGACAGGGGCTGGAAACACCATATATTTT.

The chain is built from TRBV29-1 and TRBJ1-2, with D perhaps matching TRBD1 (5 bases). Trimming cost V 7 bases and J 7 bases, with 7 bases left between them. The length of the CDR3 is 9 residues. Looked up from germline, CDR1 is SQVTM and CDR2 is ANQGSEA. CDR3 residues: CSGGGGYTF. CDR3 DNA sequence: TGCAGCGGGGGGGGTGGCTACACCTTC.

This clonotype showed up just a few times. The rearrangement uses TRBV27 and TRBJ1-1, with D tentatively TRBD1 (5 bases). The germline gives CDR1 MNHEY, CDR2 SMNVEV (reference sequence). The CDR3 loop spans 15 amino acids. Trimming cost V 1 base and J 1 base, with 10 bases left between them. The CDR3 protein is CASSLYRGTNTEAFF. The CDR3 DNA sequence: TGTGCCAGCAGTTTATATAGGGGCACGAACACTGAAGCTTTCTTT.

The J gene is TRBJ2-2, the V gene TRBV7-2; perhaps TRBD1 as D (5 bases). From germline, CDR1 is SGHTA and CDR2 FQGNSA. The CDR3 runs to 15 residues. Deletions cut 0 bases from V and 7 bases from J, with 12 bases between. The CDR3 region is CASSLAGEYGGELFF. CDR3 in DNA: TGTGCCAGCAGCTTAGCAGGGGAATACGGCGGGGAGCTGTTTTTT.